This entry lists 2 T cell receptor beta chains sequenced from one sample in a study of cytomegalovirus exposure and HLA in healthy donors. PCR was performed using 60 Vbeta and 13 Jbeta primers. Measured with immunoSEQ multiplex PCR; TCRdb has only the in-frame clones, and not every one. The top ten clones hold roughly 3% of a sample with about 130,000 clones, 15% to 20% of them seen once. The specimen sequenced was PBMCs. The receptors originated from a female donor in good health and CMV-seropositive.

There are a few counts of this clone. The CDR3 protein is CAWSTGSPDTIYF. As DNA, the CDR3 is TGTGCCTGGAGTACAGGGTCCCCTGACACCATATATTTT. The rearrangement joins TRBV30 to TRBJ1-3, with D tentatively TRBD1 (6 bases). The CDR3 contains 13 residues. CDR1 and CDR2 (germline): GTSNPN, SVGIG (reference sequence). The V gene lost 2 bases and the J gene lost 8 bases, with 13 bases spanning the gap.

V is TRBV4-3 and J is TRBJ2-5; 7 bases fit TRBD2. Germline CDR1 and CDR2: LGHNA and YSLEER. V trimming: 6 bases; J trimming: 2 bases; junction bases outside the gene matches: 9. The CDR3 runs to 15 residues. Here the CDR3 DNA reads TGCGCCAGCAGTCGAGGTCTAGCGGTACAAGAGACCCAGTACTTC. Translated: CASSRGLAVQETQYF.